These 25 T cell receptor beta chains were sequenced from one sample in a study of T cell responses to AZD1222 COVID-19 vaccine (dated by TCRdb to the early 2020s). The library was generated by the immunoSEQ multiplex PCR assay. In TCRdb, the immuneACCESS table is reduced to in-frame sequences with V and J assigned. These tables do not hold every clone; where another copy was compared, an unresolved V gene accounts for under half, and the others remain unexplained. The sample table lists 150,000 or so clones, around 94% of them with a count of one. 5.1% of the sample is held by the ten biggest clonotypes. What this sample's time point label stands for: about 28 days (+/-7) after the second vaccine dose. The specimen comprised peripheral blood, sampled 28 days after the second AZD1222 dose. All receptors derive from an adult who received the AZD1222 COVID-19 vaccine.

The chain combines TRBV18 with TRBJ2-1; a possible D gene is TRBD2 (8 bases). Trimming removed 2 bases at V and 7 bases at J, with 15 bases between. Germline V lookup: CDR1 KGHSH, CDR2 LQKENI. The CDR3 length is 15 residues. The CDR3 loop reads CASSPDRAGGNEQFF. The CDR3 nucleotides are TGTGCCAGCTCACCAGACAGGGCGGGGGGAAATGAGCAGTTCTTC.

This sequence joins TRBV13 and TRBJ2-7; 9 bases agree with TRBD2. Germline CDR1 reads PRHDT; CDR2 reads FYEKMQ (reference sequence). The CDR3 runs to 16 residues. V lost 0 bases to trimming and J lost 3 bases; unmatched junction nucleotides: 6. As DNA, the CDR3 is TGTGCCAGCAGCTTAGGTTGGCGGGAGGGCCACTACGAGCAGTACTTC. Translating it yields CASSLGWREGHYEQYF. Filled out from reference TRBV13 and TRBJ2-7, the complete variable domain reads AAGVIQSPRHLIKEKRETATLKCYPIPRHDTVYWYQQGPGQDPQFLISFYEKMQSDKGSIPDRFSAQQFSDYHSELNMSSLELGDSALYFCASSLGWREGHYEQYFGPGTRLTVT.

The rearrangement uses TRBV7-8 and TRBJ2-3; TRBD1 or TRBD2 may be the D gene (5 bases each). This CDR3 is 16 amino acids long. Per the germline V gene, CDR1 is SGHVS and CDR2 is FQNEAQ. Deletions cut 1 base from V and 1 base from J, with 12 bases between. CDR3 loop: CASSLGFLGGTDTQYF. The CDR3 region has the DNA TGTGCCAGCAGCTTAGGGTTTCTGGGGGGCACAGATACGCAGTATTTT.

The chain employs TRBV6-5 and TRBJ1-2, with 9 bases identical to TRBD1. The trim removed 4 bases at V and 8 bases at J, leaving 11 bases unmatched. This CDR3 contains 15 residues. Looked up from germline, CDR1 is MNHEY and CDR2 is SVGAGI. The CDR3 bases are TGTGCCAGCAGTTCCGACAGGGGGTTGTTCGGAGGCTACACCTTC. Amino acid sequence: CASSSDRGLFGGYTF.

This clone has just a few counts. This sequence joins TRBV12-3 or TRBV12-4 and TRBJ2-1; D unclear. The CDR3 is 12 residues long. Trimming took off 5 bases at V and 7 bases at J, with 9 bases between the two ends. CDR3 region: CASSDAVNEQFF. In DNA form, the CDR3 reads TGTGCCAGCAGTGACGCGGTGAATGAGCAGTTCTTC.

The V call is TRBV7-9, the J call TRBJ2-1; 7 nucleotides agree with TRBD1. The CDR3 has 15 residues. Losses at the gene ends were 5 bases for V and 5 bases for J; bases not matched to a gene: 9. The germline CDR1 and CDR2 sequences are SEHNR and FQNEAQ (reference sequence). CDR3 bases: TGTGCCAGCAGCCCCTGGACAGGAAGGGACAATGAGCAGTTCTTC. Its protein product is CASSPWTGRDNEQFF.

The chain uses TRBV10-3 and TRBJ1-1; D perhaps matches TRBD1 (5 bases). The germline gives CDR1 ENHRY, CDR2 SYGVKD. The CDR3 loop spans 14 amino acids. V dropped 4 bases and J dropped 6 bases, with 15 bases sitting between them. CDR3 sequence reads: CAISGAGPVSEAFF. The CDR3 DNA is TGTGCCATCAGTGGCGCGGGGCCCGTTTCTGAAGCTTTCTTT.

The chain is built from TRBV4-3 and TRBJ2-6; weak D call: TRBD1 (6 bases). CDR3 size: 16 residues. Trimming cost V 0 bases and J 4 bases, with 10 bases left between them. Germline lookup yields CDR1 LGHNA and CDR2 YSLEER. The CDR3 DNA reads TGCGCCAGCAGCCAAGATCCAGGGGCCGGGGCCAACGTCCTGACTTTC. This translates into CASSQDPGAGANVLTF.

The chain combines TRBV6-5 with TRBJ1-1, with TRBD1 as a possible D gene (6 bases). The CDR3 consists of 13 residues. V was clipped by 5 bases and J by 7 bases, with 14 bases between them. The germline V gene has CDR1 MNHEY and CDR2 SVGAGI. As DNA, the CDR3 is TGTGCCAGCAGTCCTGAGGGGGGCCTTGAAGCTTTCTTT. Translating gives CASSPEGGLEAFF.

The V call is TRBV9, the J call TRBJ1-1; the D is unclear. CDR1 and CDR2 from the germline V gene are SGDLS and YYNGEE. V was pared by 1 base and J by 3 bases, with 4 bases between. The CDR3 is 12 residues long. In DNA, the CDR3 is TGTGCCAGCAGCGTAAGTGACACTGAAGCTTTCTTT. Translated, it gives CASSVSDTEAFF.

The chain recombines TRBV4-2 with TRBJ1-2, with D unresolved. The CDR3 length is 17 residues. Trimming took off 0 bases at V and 5 bases at J, with 19 bases between the two ends. The germline CDR1 and CDR2 sequences are LGHNA and YNFKEQ. Here the CDR3 reads CASSQEYPGDDEYGYTF. The CDR3 nucleotides are TGTGCCAGCAGCCAAGAGTATCCAGGAGACGACGAATATGGCTACACCTTC.

The table lists this clone with a count of one. The rearrangement uses TRBV30 and TRBJ1-1; the D is unclear. CDR1 and CDR2 from the germline V gene are GTSNPN and SVGIG (reference sequence). The CDR3 consists of 14 residues. V lost 3 bases to trimming and J lost 1 base, with 12 bases between them. The CDR3 sequence: CAWRRRTQNTEAFF. DNA for the CDR3: TGTGCCTGGAGGAGGAGGACCCAGAACACTGAAGCTTTCTTT. Together with reference TRBV30 and TRBJ1-1, the CDR3 gives the full variable domain: SQTIHQWPATLVQPVGSPLSLECTVEGTSNPNLYWYRQAAGRGLQLLFYSVGIGQISSEVPQNLSASRPQDRQFILSSKKLLLSDSGFYLCAWRRRTQNTEAFFGQGTRLTVV.

This clone was counted once. This chain joins TRBV19 and TRBJ1-5; TRBD1 might be the D (5 bases). Trimming cost V 3 bases and J 9 bases, with 15 bases left between them. CDR1 and CDR2 (germline): LNHDA, SQIVND (reference sequence). The CDR3 sequence is 14 residues long. The CDR3 region is CASSITGPGGPQHF. The CDR3 nucleotides are TGTGCCAGTAGTATTACTGGACCCGGGGGGCCCCAGCATTTT.

This chain connects TRBV6-5 to TRBJ2-1; no clear D. Germline V gene sequence: CDR1 MNHEY, CDR2 SVGAGI. Deletions cut 2 bases from V and 8 bases from J, with 16 bases between. The CDR3 has 15 residues. CDR3 loop: CASSYGDSAYDEQFF. CDR3 DNA sequence: TGTGCCAGCAGTTACGGCGACTCCGCGTACGATGAGCAGTTCTTC.

In its sample, this clone was seen a few times. V is TRBV5-4 and J is TRBJ2-7, with a possible D match to TRBD2 (6 bases). Germline loops: CDR1 SGHNT, CDR2 YYREEE (reference sequence). The CDR3 consists of 15 residues. Deletions cut 4 bases from V and 0 bases from J, with 14 bases between. Written as DNA, the CDR3 is TGTGCCAGCAGCACGGTGGGAGGTACCTCCTACGAGCAGTACTTC. Translated, it gives CASSTVGGTSYEQYF.

The V and J genes are TRBV19 and TRBJ2-1; 11 bases are a match to TRBD2. The germline CDR1 and CDR2 sequences are LNHDA and SQIVND (reference sequence). This CDR3 region has 17 residues. V dropped 3 bases and J dropped 0; count of bases not matched to a gene: 4. In nucleotides, the CDR3 is TGTGCCAGTAGTATGTCCGGGACTAGCGGCTCCTACAATGAGCAGTTCTTC. This gives the protein CASSMSGTSGSYNEQFF.

The chain links TRBV28 to TRBJ1-2; possible D gene TRBD1, 5 bases. Germline CDR1 reads MDHEN; CDR2 reads SYDVKM. CDR3 size: 14 residues. V lost 4 bases and J 4 bases, leaving 13 bases between the germline ends. The CDR3 region is CASSSGLRVYGYTF. CDR3 bases: TGTGCCAGCAGTTCAGGGTTAAGGGTCTATGGCTACACCTTC.

The chain uses TRBV15 and TRBJ2-5; D possibly matches TRBD1 or TRBD2 (5 bases each). The CDR3 spans 14 residues. V was clipped by 4 bases and J by 2 bases, with 11 bases between them. The V gene's germline CDR1 is LNHNV and CDR2 YYDKDF (reference sequence). Here the CDR3 reads CATSTYGGQETQYF. CDR3 DNA sequence: TGTGCCACCAGCACCTATGGGGGTCAAGAGACCCAGTACTTC.

This clone is a singleton in its sample. The V and J genes are TRBV27 and TRBJ2-7; no clear D gene. This CDR3 region has 15 residues. V lost 0 bases to trimming and J lost 3 bases, with 12 bases between them. Germline V lookup: CDR1 MNHEY, CDR2 SMNVEV (reference sequence). The CDR3, as DNA: TGTGCCAGCAGTTTATCGATATCAGGAAACTACGAGCAGTACTTC. Protein: CASSLSISGNYEQYF.

The gene calls are TRBV18 and TRBJ1-5; 8 positions agree with TRBD1. CDR1 is KGHSH, CDR2 LQKENI, per germline. This CDR3 is built from 15 residues. J gave up 4 bases and V 3 bases, and 5 bases lay outside the gene matches. The CDR3 DNA follows: TGTGCCAGCTCACCGACAGGGGCAGTAAATCAGCCCCAGCATTTT. Encoded protein: CASSPTGAVNQPQHF.

The rearrangement joins TRBV7-2 to TRBJ1-1; TRBD1 aligns across 8 bases. Trimming took 5 bases from V and 11 from J; bases not matched to a gene: 16. This CDR3 is 15 amino acids long. Germline CDR1 SGHTA, CDR2 FQGNSA. CDR3 protein: CASSPPPQGVKLAFF. CDR3 in DNA: TGTGCCAGCAGCCCTCCACCACAGGGGGTTAAGCTGGCTTTCTTT.

The V call is TRBV5-4, the J call TRBJ2-3, with D possibly matching TRBD1 (5 bases). V gave up 4 bases and J gave up 1 base, with 10 bases separating them. Germline CDR1 reads SGHNT; CDR2 reads YYREEE (reference sequence). CDR3 size: 14 residues. CDR3 nucleotides: TGTGCCAGCAGCGACAAACAGGGCACAGATACGCAGTATTTT. As protein: CASSDKQGTDTQYF.

The chain couples TRBV2 to TRBJ1-4; the match to TRBD1 covers 8 bases. Germline trimming cut 6 bases from V and 7 bases from J; bases unmatched to any gene: 7. CDR1 and CDR2 (germline): SNHLY, FYNNEI. CDR3 length: 14 amino acids. In DNA form, the CDR3 reads TGTGCCAGCAGCGGACAGGGCTGGAGTGAAAAACTGTTTTTT. Protein sequence: CASSGQGWSEKLFF.

The table lists this clone with a count of one. The J gene is TRBJ1-4, the V gene TRBV4-1; no clear D gene. The CDR3 runs to 14 residues. Germline values: CDR1 MGHRA, CDR2 YSYEKL. V lost 2 bases and J lost 1, with 5 bases in between. For the CDR3, the DNA is TGCGCCAGCAGCCAATGGGGAACTAATGAAAAACTGTTTTTT. Translated: CASSQWGTNEKLFF.

The gene calls are TRBV28 and TRBJ1-5, with D unresolved. Germline CDR1 MDHEN, CDR2 SYDVKM. The ends were cut back, 3 bases at V and 9 bases at J, with 15 bases in the middle. This CDR3 region has 14 residues. DNA of the CDR3: TGTGCCAGCAGTTTTGTAGGGCTAAAGGGGCCCCAGCATTTT. As protein: CASSFVGLKGPQHF.